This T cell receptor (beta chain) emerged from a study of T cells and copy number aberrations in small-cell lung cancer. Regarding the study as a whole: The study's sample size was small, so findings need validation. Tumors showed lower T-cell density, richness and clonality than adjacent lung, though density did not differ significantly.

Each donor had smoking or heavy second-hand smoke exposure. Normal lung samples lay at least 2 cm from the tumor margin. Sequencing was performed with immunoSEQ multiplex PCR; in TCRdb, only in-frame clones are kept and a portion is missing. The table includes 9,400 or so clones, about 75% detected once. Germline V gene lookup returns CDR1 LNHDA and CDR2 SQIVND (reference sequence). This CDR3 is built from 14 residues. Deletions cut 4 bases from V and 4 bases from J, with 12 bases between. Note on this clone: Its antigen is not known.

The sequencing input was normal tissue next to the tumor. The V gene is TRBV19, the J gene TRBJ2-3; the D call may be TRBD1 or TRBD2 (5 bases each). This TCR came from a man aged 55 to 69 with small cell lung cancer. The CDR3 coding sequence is TGTGCCAGTAGTAGGGGGTCGGGGCCAGATACGCAGTATTTT. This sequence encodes CASSRGSGPDTQYF.